A single sample gave rise to the 19 T cell receptor beta chains below, sequenced in a study of regulatory T cells in long-lasting Graves disease. Arm-PCR of CDR3 regions and iRepertoire HTBI primers were used to build TCR beta libraries. Each CDR3 protein is one row after TCRdb ran MiXCR on the multiplex PCR reads. The sample holds roughly 510,000 distinct CDR3 sequences, about 16% seen once. Time point specified: newly diagnosed GD, antithyroid drugs for less than 3 months. The TCR library was made from RNA that had been extracted from PBMCs in TRIzol. This sample also belongs to another study, concerning T cells in Graves' hyperthyroidism and ophthalmopathy.

The specimen was peripheral blood mononuclear cells (PBMCs), collected at new diagnosis, from a patient treated with antithyroid drugs. The source of these receptors is a man aged 18-30 years with Graves disease.

This clonotype was counted many times. The chain employs TRBV12-3 or TRBV12-4 and TRBJ2-7, with a weak D call TRBD2 (6 bases). V was pared by 0 bases and J by 3 bases, with 15 bases between. This CDR3 region has 16 residues. DNA for the CDR3: TGTGCCAGCAGTTTAGCTAGGCGGGGCTTGGACTACGAGCAGTACTTC. Amino acid sequence: CASSLARRGLDYEQYF.

With regard to this clonotype: This sequence may be a read error, since a much larger clone differs from it by one base. V is TRBV5-4 and J is TRBJ2-7; a weak D match, TRBD1 (6 bases). V was trimmed by 4 bases and J by 3 bases, leaving 8 bases between them. The length of the CDR3 is 12 residues. CDR1 and CDR2 from the germline V gene are SGHNT and YYREEE (reference sequence). CDR3 DNA sequence: TGTGCCAGCAGCAGGGACAACTACGAGCAGTACTTC. It specifies CASSRDNYEQYF.

This sequence joins TRBV13 and TRBJ1-4; D call uncertain. The CDR3 contains 14 residues. The V gene's germline CDR1 is PRHDT and CDR2 FYEKMQ (reference sequence). V lost 2 bases and J lost 3, with 7 bases in between. The CDR3 nucleotides read TGTGCCAGCAGCTTAATGAGACCTAATGAAAAACTGTTTTTT. Protein product: CASSLMRPNEKLFF.

The chain combines TRBV7-8 with TRBJ2-2, with D perhaps TRBD2 (5 bases). Between the trimmed V and J ends, which lost 2 bases and 5 bases, there was a span of 12 bases. CDR3 size: 15 residues. Looked up from germline, CDR1 is SGHVS and CDR2 is FQNEAQ. The CDR3 here is CASSLRGFDTGELFF. CDR3 nucleotides: TGTGCCAGCAGCTTACGGGGTTTTGATACCGGGGAGCTGTTTTTT.

This clonotype has a count of ten or more. The CDR3 nucleotides are TGTGCCAGCACGGGAGGTACAGGGGGCGAAGCCATAGACCCTTACGAGCAGTACTTC. Translating it yields CASTGGTGGEAIDPYEQYF. This sequence joins TRBV2 and TRBJ2-7, with 9 positions matching TRBD1. Germline-derived CDR1 and CDR2 are SNHLY and FYNNEI. This CDR3 is built from 19 residues. The V segment lost 7 bases and the J segment 4 bases; nucleotides outside the gene matches: 23.

The chain joins TRBV27 to TRBJ2-6; D is possibly TRBD1 (6 bases). The CDR3 covers 17 residues. Per germline, CDR1 MNHEY and CDR2 SMNVEV (reference sequence). The V gene lost 5 bases and the J gene lost 0 bases, with 14 bases spanning the gap. CDR3 sequence: CASSNFGQSSGANVLTF. The DNA of the CDR3 is TGTGCCAGCAGTAACTTCGGACAGAGCTCTGGGGCCAACGTCCTGACTTTC.

This clonotype was recorded a few times. Just one base apart from a much larger clone, this may be a read error. V and J are TRBV28 and TRBJ2-1, with unresolved D. The CDR3 consists of 12 residues. Germline CDR1 is MDHEN and CDR2 is SYDVKM. The chain's CDR3 is CAGSLWGNEQFF. The CDR3 DNA is TGTGCCGGCAGTTTATGGGGCAATGAGCAGTTCTTC.

This clonotype was observed a handful of times. An end of the junction does not agree with germline; a read error may underlie this. The chain joins TRBV28 to TRBJ2-7; 8 positions match TRBD2. CDR1 is MDHEN and CDR2 is SYDVKM in the germline V gene. The CDR3 runs to 13 residues. CDR3 in amino acids: CASREGGLHERYF. The CDR3 DNA reads TGTGCCAGTCGGGAGGGAGGGCTCCACGAGCGGTACTTC. Looking up the rest from reference TRBV28 and TRBJ2-7 gives the full variable domain: DVKVTQSSRYLVKRTGEKVFLECVQDMDHENMFWYRQDPGLGLRLIYFSYDVKMKEKGDIPEGYSVSREKKERFSLILESASTNQTSMYLCASREGGLHERYFGPGTRLTVT.

In this sample, this clonotype turned up many times. This chain uses TRBV4-2 with TRBJ2-5; D is unresolved. V lost 0 bases and J lost 4, with 6 bases in between. The CDR3 runs to 13 residues. Germline lookup yields CDR1 LGHNA and CDR2 YNFKEQ. The CDR3 sequence is CASSQEDRETQYF. The CDR3 region has the DNA TGTGCCAGCAGCCAAGAGGACCGAGAGACCCAGTACTTC.

For this clonotype: Given a much more abundant clone one base away, this may be a read error. This chain connects TRBV11-2 to TRBJ1-4; TRBD1 might be the D (5 bases). Germline loops: CDR1 SGHAT, CDR2 FQNNGV. Trimming cost V 2 bases and J 12 bases, with 13 bases left between them. CDR3 size: 13 residues. CDR3 protein: CASSLLTGEELFF. DNA of the CDR3: TGTGCCAGCAGCTTACTGACGGGGGAAGAACTGTTTTTT.

The sample holds a few counts of this clonotype. The chain carries TRBV7-9 and TRBJ2-5; the match to TRBD1 covers 8 bases. The ends lost 8 bases at V and 5 bases at J; junction bases unmatched: 7. The CDR3 spans 13 residues. Germline V gene data show CDR1 as SEHNR and CDR2 as FQNEAQ (reference sequence). The CDR3 loop is CASVDRGQETQYF. CDR3 DNA sequence: TGTGCCAGCGTCGACAGGGGCCAGGAGACCCAGTACTTC.

To note about this clonotype: One base away lies a much larger clone, so this may be a sequencing read error. This chain joins TRBV7-9 and TRBJ2-3, with D perhaps TRBD2 (6 bases). Germline assignment: CDR1 SEHNR and CDR2 FQNEAQ (reference sequence). This CDR3 has 15 amino acids. DNA for the CDR3: TGTGCCAGCAGCTTACTAGCGACCCCCACAGATAAGCAGTATTTT. Translating it yields CASSLLATPTDKQYF.

The table lists this clonotype with a few counts. The J gene is TRBJ2-7, the V gene TRBV3-1; TRBD2 might be the D (6 bases). CDR3 length: 14 amino acids. The V gene's germline CDR1 is LGHDT and CDR2 YNNKEL (reference sequence). V was shortened by 7 bases and J by 3 bases, with 16 bases between the two germline ends. The CDR3 DNA reads TGTGCCAGCAATTCGGGTAGCGGTTTCTACGAGCAGTACTTC. As protein: CASNSGSGFYEQYF.

This clonotype was detected a few times. The V gene is TRBV28, the J gene TRBJ2-1; 13 nucleotides match TRBD2. This CDR3 is built from 16 residues. Unmatched junction bases numbered 11, after V lost 6 bases and J lost 9 bases. Germline V lookup: CDR1 MDHEN, CDR2 SYDVKM. The CDR3 sequence is CASRDILAGGPLEQFF. The CDR3, as DNA: TGTGCCAGCAGAGACATACTAGCGGGAGGGCCGCTTGAGCAGTTCTTC.

The table lists this clonotype with many counts. This rearrangement joins TRBV2 to TRBJ2-7; 8 nucleotides agree with TRBD2. Germline V gives CDR1 SNHLY, CDR2 FYNNEI. V trimming: 2 bases; J trimming: 5 bases; junction bases outside the gene matches: 17. This CDR3 has 18 residues. Written as DNA, the CDR3 is TGTGCCAGCAGTGAATCTACCGTTGCCCTAGCGGGCCCCCACGAGCAGTACTTC. This translates into CASSESTVALAGPHEQYF.

This clonotype occurred a few times. V is TRBV10-1 and J is TRBJ2-1; 9 nucleotides align to TRBD2. The ends lost 0 bases at V and 2 bases at J; junction bases unmatched: 2. The CDR3 contains 16 residues. Germline V gene sequence: CDR1 WNHNN, CDR2 SYGVQD (reference sequence). CDR3 region: CASSESPSGTYNEQFF. CDR3 in DNA: TGCGCCAGCAGTGAGTCGCCTAGCGGGACCTACAATGAGCAGTTCTTC.

There are many counts of this clonotype. The rearrangement joins TRBV14 to TRBJ2-3, with TRBD2 matching over 10 bases. CDR1 is SGHDN and CDR2 is FVKESK in the germline V gene. The CDR3 is 17 amino acids. J lost 0 bases, V lost 0 bases, and 3 bases had no gene match. CDR3 nucleotide sequence: TGTGCCAGCAGCCAAGATCTGGGACTAGCGAGCACAGATACGCAGTATTTT. Encoded protein: CASSQDLGLASTDTQYF.

The V call is TRBV30, the J call TRBJ1-3; D gene uncertain. The CDR3 covers 14 residues. The V end lost 3 bases, the J end lost 0 bases, and 9 bases lay between the germline ends. Germline-derived CDR1 and CDR2 are GTSNPN and SVGIG (reference sequence). DNA of the CDR3: TGTGCCTGGAGCGAGGCGCTCTCTGGAAACACCATATATTTT. It is translated as CAWSEALSGNTIYF.

This clonotype was picked up many times. V and J are TRBV27 and TRBJ2-5; no clear D gene. The V and J ends lost 5 bases and 0 bases respectively, with 7 bases between them. This CDR3 region has 13 residues. Germline lookup yields CDR1 MNHEY and CDR2 SMNVEV (reference sequence). CDR3 region: CASSPRNQETQYF. The CDR3 nucleotides are TGTGCCAGCAGTCCCCGGAACCAAGAGACCCAGTACTTC.